This TCR beta chain was obtained from a study of blood T cell repertoires in COVID-19. Study-level information: Acute and convalescent COVID-19 specimens originated in the United States, Italy and Spain.

In the authors' methods: Nucleated cell number was recorded as an estimate derived from reference gene primer amplification. Sequenced by immunoSEQ multiplex PCR; TCRdb stores in-frame clones only, minus some. V, J and clone size derive from that table, while D and trimming were established from the DNA sequence. The sample holds tens of thousands of clones, 80% to 90% seen once. This CDR3 comprises 15 residues. The V gene lost 2 bases and the J gene lost 2 bases, with 13 bases spanning the gap. Per germline, CDR1 SGHTA and CDR2 FQGTGA. The receptor was isolated from a human donor with active COVID-19. The donor label of this sample is uncertain. V and J are TRBV7-3 and TRBJ2-7; tentatively, D is TRBD2 (6 bases). The sequenced sample was peripheral blood. CDR3 amino acids: CASSLQAGTTYEQYF. In DNA form, the CDR3 reads TGTGCCAGCAGCTTACAGGCGGGAACAACCTACGAGCAGTACTTC.